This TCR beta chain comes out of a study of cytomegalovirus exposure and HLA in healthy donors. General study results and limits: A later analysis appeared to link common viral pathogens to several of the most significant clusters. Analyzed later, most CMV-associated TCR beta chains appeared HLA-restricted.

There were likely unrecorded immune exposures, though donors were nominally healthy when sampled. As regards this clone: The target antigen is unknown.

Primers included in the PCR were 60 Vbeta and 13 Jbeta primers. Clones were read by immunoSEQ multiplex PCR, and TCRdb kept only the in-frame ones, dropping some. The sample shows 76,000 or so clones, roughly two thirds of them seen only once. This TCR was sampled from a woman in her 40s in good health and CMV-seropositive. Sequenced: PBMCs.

CDR3 coding DNA: TGCAGCGGGTCGGAAGAGACCCAGTACTTC. This sequence encodes CSGSEETQYF. The gene calls are TRBV29-1 and TRBJ2-5; D is ambiguous. CDR1 and CDR2 from the germline V gene are SQVTM and ANQGSEA. The germline V and J ends were trimmed by 7 bases and 3 bases, with 6 bases remaining between them. CDR3 length equals 10 residues.